Listed here are 31 T cell receptor beta chains from one sample, sequenced in a study of vaccination and CD4 T cells after COVID-19. This sample's time point: late sampling 161 to 241 days after vaccination in three convalescent patients. TCRdb re-called the PCR reads through MiXCR, storing one row per CDR3 protein. This sample has about 28,000 distinct CDR3 sequences, with over 40% found just once. The specimen was CD4+ T cells from blood, collected about 7 months after SARS-CoV-2 vaccination. These receptors all come from a human donor who had recovered from COVID-19.

V is TRBV27 and J is TRBJ1-6; 7 bases fit TRBD1. The CDR3 sequence is 16 residues long. Germline V gene data show CDR1 as MNHEY and CDR2 as SMNVEV (reference sequence). V was pared by 8 bases and J by 8 bases, with 15 bases of the junction left unmatched. The CDR3 is CASGTALPRRHSPLHF. For the CDR3, the DNA is TGTGCCAGCGGGACAGCTTTACCCCGACGCCATTCACCCCTCCACTTT.

This chain uses TRBV20-1 with TRBJ2-3; the match to TRBD1 covers 9 bases. Trimming cost V 6 bases and J 4 bases; bases outside gene matches: 14. The CDR3 has 16 amino acids. The germline gives CDR1 DFQATT, CDR2 SNEGSKA (reference sequence). DNA for the CDR3: TGCAGTGCCCTTGGCCTAGGACAGGGGACGGCAGATACGCAGTATTTT. It translates to CSALGLGQGTADTQYF.

The genes are TRBV21-1 and TRBJ1-1. TRBV21-1 is a pseudogene locus. The CDR3 contains 18 residues. CDR3 in DNA: TGTGCCAGCAGCAGGGCCACTGGGCCGTCTTACGTGAACACTGAAGCTTTCTTT. Translating it yields CASSRATGPSYVNTEAFF.

This clonotype ranks as medium-sized. The V gene is TRBV15, the J gene TRBJ1-6, with D perhaps matching TRBD1 (5 bases). CDR1 and CDR2 from the germline V gene are LNHNV and YYDKDF (reference sequence). The CDR3 contains 15 residues. V lost 5 bases and J lost 7, with 15 bases in between. The CDR3 reads CATSPGRLNNSPLHF. The DNA for the CDR3 is TGTGCCACCAGCCCAGGGAGGTTGAACAATTCACCCCTCCACTTT.

The chain couples TRBV9 to TRBJ2-3; TRBD1 is a possible D gene (6 bases). There are 15 residues in the CDR3. CDR1 SGDLS and CDR2 YYNGEE come from the germline V gene. The ends were cut back, 0 bases at V and 4 bases at J, with 12 bases in the middle. CDR3 in amino acids: CASSVDLQGPDTQYF. For the CDR3, the DNA is TGTGCCAGCAGCGTAGACCTGCAGGGGCCAGATACGCAGTATTTT. The whole variable domain, filled in from reference TRBV9 and TRBJ2-3, reads DSGVTQTPKHLITATGQRVTLRCSPRSGDLSVYWYQQSLDQGLQFLIQYYNGEERAKGNILERFSAQQFPDLHSELNLSSLELGDSALYFCASSVDLQGPDTQYFGPGTRLTVL.

The rearrangement links TRBV20-1 to TRBJ2-5; the match to TRBD2 covers 7 bases. The CDR3 is 11 residues long. Per germline, CDR1 DFQATT and CDR2 SNEGSKA (reference sequence). V shed 7 bases, J shed 7 bases, and the junction held 6 bases outside the gene matches. CDR3: CSVPGGGTQYF. In DNA, the CDR3 is TGCAGTGTGCCGGGAGGAGGGACCCAGTACTTC.

By frequency in the sample, this clonotype is medium-sized (0.01 to 0.1%). The V call is TRBV20-1, the J call TRBJ2-1; D may be TRBD1 or TRBD2 (5 bases each). The CDR3 is 13 residues long. With 5 bases removed from V and 4 bases from J, the gap between germline ends came to 12 bases. Germline CDR1 is DFQATT and CDR2 is SNEGSKA (reference sequence). CDR3 nucleotide sequence: TGCAGTGCTCGGGGACGCAAATACAATGAGCAGTTCTTC. It is translated as CSARGRKYNEQFF.

The chain carries TRBV18 and TRBJ1-6; TRBD1 aligns across 8 bases. CDR3 length: 14 amino acids. Germline V lookup: CDR1 KGHSH, CDR2 LQKENI. After removal of 6 bases from V and 7 bases from J, the junction contained 5 bases not matched to a gene. For the CDR3, the DNA is TGTGCCAGCTCGCTGGACAGGGTCAATTCACCCCTCCACTTT. Encoded protein: CASSLDRVNSPLHF.

This rearrangement joins TRBV28 to TRBJ2-3; possible D gene TRBD2, 6 bases. With 6 bases removed from V and 6 bases from J, the gap between germline ends came to 19 bases. Germline V CDR1 and CDR2: MDHEN, SYDVKM. CDR3 length equals 15 residues. The CDR3 DNA reads TGTGCCAGCAGGGAGGGGAGATCACGTCCGGATACGCAGTATTTT. Translated, it gives CASREGRSRPDTQYF.

The chain couples TRBV7-9 to TRBJ2-2; D possibly corresponds to TRBD1 (5 bases). Germline CDR1 reads SEHNR; CDR2 reads FQNEAQ (reference sequence). The CDR3 is made up of 15 amino acids. Trimming stripped 5 bases from V and 0 bases from J, with 10 bases between. The CDR3: CASSRPTANTGELFF. The CDR3 nucleotides read TGTGCCAGCAGCCGACCGACAGCGAACACCGGGGAGCTGTTTTTT. The full variable domain, its missing parts supplied by reference TRBV7-9 and TRBJ2-2, is DTGVSQNPRHKITKRGQNVTFRCDPISEHNRLYWYRQTLGQGPEFLTYFQNEAQLEKSRLLSDRFSAERPKGSFSTLEIQRTEQGDSAMYLCASSRPTANTGELFFGEGSRLTVL.

DNA for the CDR3: TGTGCCAGCAGTTTTCACGAGCAGTACTTC. This gives the protein CASSFHEQYF. The J gene is TRBJ2-7, the V gene TRBV27; D is unclear. V lost 3 bases to trimming and J lost 5 bases, with 2 bases between them. CDR3 length: 10 amino acids. Germline V gives CDR1 MNHEY, CDR2 SMNVEV (reference sequence).

This sequence joins TRBV6-2 or TRBV6-3 and TRBJ2-2; 11 bases are a match to TRBD2. The V and J ends lost 6 bases and 5 bases, in that order; junction bases with no gene match: 5. The CDR3 spans 15 residues. Germline V gives CDR1 MNHEY, CDR2 SVGEGT. The DNA for the CDR3 is TGTGCCAGCAGACATCGACTAGCGGGAACCGGGGAGCTGTTTTTT. Translation gives CASRHRLAGTGELFF.

V is TRBV6-2 or TRBV6-3 and J is TRBJ1-1; TRBD1 matches at 9 bases. This CDR3 comprises 14 residues. J was trimmed by 6 bases and V by 6 bases; bases with no gene match: 8. Per the germline V gene, CDR1 is MNHEY and CDR2 is SVGEGT. The CDR3 spells CASRPTGGIAEAFF. The CDR3 DNA reads TGTGCCAGCAGACCTACAGGGGGCATCGCTGAAGCTTTCTTT.

The chain is built from TRBV27 and TRBJ2-2; D is undetermined. Germline loops: CDR1 MNHEY, CDR2 SMNVEV (reference sequence). This CDR3 region has 13 residues. The germline V and J ends were trimmed by 3 bases and 7 bases, with 9 bases remaining between them. The CDR3 region is CASSLGVNGELFF. Written as DNA, the CDR3 is TGTGCCAGCAGTTTGGGTGTCAACGGGGAGCTGTTTTTT.

This clonotype turned up a few times. The chain has TRBV7-6 and TRBJ2-5, with 7 bases identical to TRBD2. Trimming at V came to 5 bases and at J to 3 bases, leaving 6 bases not matched to a gene. The CDR3 consists of 14 residues. Germline-derived CDR1 and CDR2 are SGHVS and FNYEAQ. The CDR3 protein is CASSPWEGEETQYF. The DNA for the CDR3 is TGTGCCAGCAGCCCCTGGGAGGGAGAAGAGACCCAGTACTTC.

In its sample, this clonotype was seen a few times. The rearrangement joins TRBV7-3 to TRBJ2-3; 14 nucleotides line up with TRBD2. The CDR3 contains 19 residues. Trimming cost V 5 bases and J 1 base; bases outside gene matches: 11. Germline-derived CDR1 and CDR2 are SGHTA and FQGTGA. DNA of the CDR3: TGTGCCAGCAGCCGAGGGACTAGCGGGAGTTTGGCGGGCACAGATACGCAGTATTTT. Protein: CASSRGTSGSLAGTDTQYF.

To note about this clonotype: This may arise from a read error, as a much more abundant clone is one base away. The chain is built from TRBV6-1 and TRBJ2-7; TRBD1 matches at 7 bases. The CDR3 is 15 amino acids. V shed 6 bases, J shed 7 bases, and the junction held 15 bases outside the gene matches. The germline CDR1 and CDR2 sequences are MNHNS and SASEGT. CDR3 DNA: TGTGCCAGCAGCGGACAGGCCGACTCCTACAATGAGCAGTACTTC. It specifies CASSGQADSYNEQYF.

This chain links TRBV12-3 or TRBV12-4 with TRBJ2-7; D gene unclear. The CDR3 consists of 14 residues. The germline V and J ends were trimmed by 7 bases and 3 bases, with 16 bases remaining between them. The CDR3 is CASNPGLRNYEQYF. CDR3 DNA: TGTGCCAGCAACCCTGGGCTGCGAAACTACGAGCAGTACTTC.

V gene TRBV6-1 combines with J gene TRBJ2-7; TRBD2 is a possible D gene (6 bases). From germline, CDR1 is MNHNS and CDR2 SASEGT. The CDR3 runs 16 residues. Trimming shortened V by 3 bases and J by 0 bases, and 15 bases separated the two germline ends. The CDR3, as DNA: TGTGCCAGCAGTGATAGAAGATCTAGCGCCTCCTACGAGCAGTACTTC. It is translated as CASSDRRSSASYEQYF.

The CDR3 DNA reads as TGTGCCAGCAGCCAAGAATGGCGACAGGGGTACTCACCCCTCCACTTT. Translated: CASSQEWRQGYSPLHF. The V gene is TRBV4-2, the J gene TRBJ1-6; 8 bases match TRBD1. Germline CDR1 reads LGHNA; CDR2 reads YNFKEQ. The CDR3 runs 16 residues. Germline trimming cut 0 bases from V and 10 bases from J; bases unmatched to any gene: 8.

The chain links TRBV7-8 to TRBJ2-2, with D possibly called TRBD1 or TRBD2 (5 bases each). Germline CDR1 reads SGHVS; CDR2 reads FQNEAQ. The CDR3 runs to 14 residues. V lost 5 bases and J lost 8, with 15 bases in between. As DNA, the CDR3 is TGTGCCAGCAGCAAGGGACCCATTCGGGGGGAGCTGTTTTTT. Its translation: CASSKGPIRGELFF.

The V call is TRBV4-1, the J call TRBJ2-7; no clear D. The CDR3 is 15 residues long. V shed 0 bases and J shed 6 bases, with 15 bases lying between them. Germline V lookup: CDR1 MGHRA, CDR2 YSYEKL. In DNA form, the CDR3 reads TGCGCCAGCAGCCAAGAGGGCGCGGCGGCCGGCGAGCAGTACTTC. Encoded protein: CASSQEGAAAGEQYF.

CDR3 residues: CASSALQGGGNSPLHF. The CDR3 DNA sequence: TGCGCCAGCAGCGCCCTCCAGGGTGGCGGTAATTCACCCCTCCACTTT. The J gene is TRBJ1-6, the V gene TRBV5-1, with a weak D call TRBD1 (5 bases). The germline gives CDR1 SGHRS, CDR2 YFSETQ. The germline V and J ends were trimmed by 4 bases and 6 bases, with 17 bases remaining between them. The length of the CDR3 is 16 residues.

DNA for the CDR3: TGTGCCAGTAGTGTCGCAGGGGCCCTAGAGACCCAGTACTTC. It is translated as CASSVAGALETQYF. This rearrangement joins TRBV19 to TRBJ2-5, with D possibly matching TRBD1 (6 bases). The CDR3 length is 14 residues. Trimming stripped 5 bases from V and 4 bases from J, with 14 bases between. Per the germline V gene, CDR1 is LNHDA and CDR2 is SQIVND (reference sequence).

This clonotype occurred a few times. V gene TRBV6-2 or TRBV6-3 combines with J gene TRBJ2-4; D remains ambiguous. The germline V gene encodes CDR1 MNHEY and CDR2 SVGEGT. Between the trimmed V and J ends, which lost 8 bases and 0 bases, there was a span of 5 bases. The CDR3 is 12 amino acids. The CDR3 is CASYGAKNIQYF. Written as DNA, the CDR3 is TGTGCCAGCTACGGAGCCAAAAACATTCAGTACTTC.

V usage is TRBV7-6 and J usage is TRBJ2-2; D might be TRBD1 (6 bases). From germline, CDR1 is SGHVS and CDR2 FNYEAQ. The ends were cut back, 3 bases at V and 0 bases at J, with 8 bases in the middle. CDR3 length: 15 amino acids. CDR3 in DNA: TGTGCCAGCAGCTTCCAGGGGACGAACACCGGGGAGCTGTTTTTT. Protein sequence: CASSFQGTNTGELFF.

The V and J genes are TRBV20-1 and TRBJ2-1, with TRBD2 matching 11 bases. Germline CDR1 reads DFQATT; CDR2 reads SNEGSKA (reference sequence). V shed 2 bases and J 8 bases; nucleotides not matched to a gene: 5. CDR3 length: 14 residues. CDR3 protein: CSARHSGRADEQFF. In nucleotides, the CDR3 is TGCAGTGCTAGACATAGCGGGAGGGCGGATGAGCAGTTCTTC.

V is TRBV20-1 and J is TRBJ2-6; TRBD1 matches at 8 bases. The trim removed 6 bases at V and 2 bases at J, leaving 3 bases unmatched. Germline V gives CDR1 DFQATT, CDR2 SNEGSKA (reference sequence). The CDR3 loop spans 14 amino acids. The CDR3: CSASQGAGANVLTF. The CDR3 DNA follows: TGCAGTGCGTCACAGGGGGCTGGGGCCAACGTCCTGACTTTC.

The chain carries TRBV20-1 and TRBJ2-3; D is unresolved. The CDR3 has 13 residues. The V end was cut by 0 bases, the J end by 4 bases, with 8 bases between. Germline CDR1 reads DFQATT; CDR2 reads SNEGSKA (reference sequence). The CDR3 loop is CSARDGKADTQYF. The DNA of the CDR3 is TGCAGTGCTAGAGATGGAAAGGCAGATACGCAGTATTTT.

The gene calls are TRBV7-9 and TRBJ2-1, with 7 bases lining up with TRBD2. CDR1 and CDR2 (germline): SEHNR, FQNEAQ (reference sequence). CDR3 size: 15 residues. The J segment lost 0 bases and the V segment lost 4 bases, leaving 3 bases of the junction unmatched. This chain's CDR3 is CASSYQRGSYNEQFF. DNA of the CDR3: TGTGCCAGCAGCTATCAGCGGGGCTCCTACAATGAGCAGTTCTTC.

The J gene is TRBJ2-1, the V gene TRBV6-4, with D perhaps TRBD1 (6 bases). Germline lookup yields CDR1 MRHNA and CDR2 SNTAGT. Trimming removed 6 bases from V and 4 bases from J, with 13 bases in between. The CDR3 spans 14 residues. CDR3 in amino acids: CASRVRQDYNEQFF. The CDR3 DNA reads as TGTGCCAGCAGAGTCCGACAGGATTACAATGAGCAGTTCTTC.